Shown below are 9 T cell receptor beta chains from a single sample sequenced in a study of cytomegalovirus exposure and HLA in healthy donors. With 60 Vbeta and 13 Jbeta primers, the PCR was carried out. Sequencing used immunoSEQ multiplex PCR; TCRdb keeps in-frame clones, though not all of them. The sample lists around 140,000 clones, 70% to 90% occurring once. Sequenced: PBMCs. The receptors stem from a woman between 35 and 50 years old in good health and CMV-seronegative.

CDR3 bases: TGTGCCACTGGGGGGGGTCCTGGCACAGATACGCAGTATTTT. Residues: CATGGGPGTDTQYF. The chain is built from TRBV15 and TRBJ2-3, with 7 bases aligning to TRBD2. The V segment lost 9 bases and the J segment 1 base; nucleotides outside the gene matches: 7. The germline V gene encodes CDR1 LNHNV and CDR2 YYDKDF (reference sequence). The CDR3 totals 14 residues.

This chain uses TRBV6-6 with TRBJ2-3; TRBD2 might be the D (5 bases). Trimming took off 6 bases at V and 2 bases at J, with 12 bases between the two ends. This CDR3 comprises 14 residues. CDR1 is MNHNY, CDR2 SVGAGI, per germline (reference sequence). The CDR3 region is CASRGADFTDTQYF. The CDR3 DNA sequence: TGTGCCAGCAGAGGAGCGGACTTCACAGATACGCAGTATTTT.

V is TRBV7-2 and J is TRBJ2-1; 12 bases map to TRBD2. J was trimmed by 7 bases and V by 3 bases; bases with no gene match: 16. The germline V gene has CDR1 SGHTA and CDR2 FQGNSA. The CDR3 runs to 19 residues. The CDR3 DNA reads as TGTGCCAGCAGCTTTTCCGCGACTAGCGGGAGTCCCCGTTGGAATGAGCAGTTCTTC. This sequence encodes CASSFSATSGSPRWNEQFF. The variable domain in full, completed from reference TRBV7-2 and TRBJ2-1, reads GAGVSQSPSNKVTEKGKDVELRCDPISGHTALYWYRQSLGQGLEFLIYFQGNSAPDKSGLPSDRFSAERTGGSVSTLTIQRTQQEDSAVYLCASSFSATSGSPRWNEQFFGPGTRLTVL.

This chain uses TRBV5-1 with TRBJ1-3, with no clear D. The V and J ends lost 4 bases and 8 bases respectively, with 19 bases between them. Germline V CDR1 and CDR2: SGHRS, YFSETQ. This CDR3 region has 15 residues. CDR3 loop: CASSLSGGSGDTIYF. The CDR3 region has the DNA TGCGCCAGCAGCCTATCTGGTGGGTCCGGGGACACCATATATTTT.

The rearrangement links TRBV9 to TRBJ2-7, with D tentatively TRBD2 (6 bases). V lost 0 bases and J 9 bases, leaving 13 bases between the germline ends. Germline V gene data show CDR1 as SGDLS and CDR2 as YYNGEE. CDR3 size: 13 residues. The CDR3 sequence: CASSVGEAGRQYF. The CDR3 coding sequence is TGTGCCAGCAGCGTAGGGGAGGCCGGGAGGCAGTACTTC.

The CDR3 DNA reads TGTGCCAGCTTTTCGGGGACTAGCGGGATGAATGAGCAGTTCTTC. It yields the protein CASFSGTSGMNEQFF. This chain uses TRBV6-1 with TRBJ2-1; 13 nucleotides line up with TRBD2. J lost 7 bases, V lost 8 bases, and 8 bases had no gene match. CDR1 MNHNS and CDR2 SASEGT come from the germline V gene. The length of the CDR3 is 15 residues.

J is TRBJ2-7 and V is TRBV7-9; 9 nucleotides match TRBD2. J lost 3 bases, V lost 1 base, and 13 bases had no gene match. Germline V gives CDR1 SEHNR, CDR2 FQNEAQ (reference sequence). The CDR3 is made up of 18 amino acids. The CDR3 sequence: CASSLDNGGLAGFYEQYF. The CDR3 coding sequence is TGTGCCAGCAGCTTAGATAACGGGGGGCTAGCGGGATTCTACGAGCAGTACTTC.

This chain uses TRBV9 with TRBJ2-3; D ambiguous. CDR1 is SGDLS, CDR2 YYNGEE, per germline. The length of the CDR3 is 11 residues. Deletions cut 0 bases from V and 6 bases from J, with 2 bases between. CDR3 nucleotide sequence: TGTGCCAGCAGCGTAGCGGATACGCAGTATTTT. Its translation: CASSVADTQYF.

V gene TRBV5-1 combines with J gene TRBJ2-5, with a possible D match to TRBD2 (6 bases). V lost 2 bases and J 2 bases, leaving 19 bases between the germline ends. This CDR3 comprises 17 residues. Germline V CDR1 and CDR2: SGHRS, YFSETQ. CDR3 loop: CASSFQSLGGPQETQYF. CDR3 bases: TGCGCCAGCAGCTTTCAATCCCTAGGAGGGCCGCAAGAGACCCAGTACTTC.